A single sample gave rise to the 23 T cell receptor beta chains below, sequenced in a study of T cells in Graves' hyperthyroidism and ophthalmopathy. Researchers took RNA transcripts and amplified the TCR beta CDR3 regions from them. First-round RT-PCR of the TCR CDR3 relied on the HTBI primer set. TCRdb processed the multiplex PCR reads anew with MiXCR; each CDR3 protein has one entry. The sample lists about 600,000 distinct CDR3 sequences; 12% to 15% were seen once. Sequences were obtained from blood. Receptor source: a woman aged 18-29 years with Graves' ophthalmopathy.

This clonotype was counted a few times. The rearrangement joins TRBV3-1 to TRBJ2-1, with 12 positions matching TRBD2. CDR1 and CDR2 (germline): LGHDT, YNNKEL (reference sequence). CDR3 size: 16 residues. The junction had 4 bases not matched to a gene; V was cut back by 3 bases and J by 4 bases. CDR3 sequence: CASSHGLAGFYNEQFF. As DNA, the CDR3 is TGTGCCAGCAGCCACGGACTAGCGGGGTTTTACAATGAGCAGTTCTTC.

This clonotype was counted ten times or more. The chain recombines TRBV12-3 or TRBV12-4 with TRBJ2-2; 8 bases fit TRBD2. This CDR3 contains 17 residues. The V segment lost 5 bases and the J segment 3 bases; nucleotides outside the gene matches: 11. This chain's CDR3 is CASSPRSDGGDTGELFF. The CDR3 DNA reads TGTGCCAGCAGTCCCAGGTCCGACGGGGGGGACACCGGGGAGCTGTTTTTT.

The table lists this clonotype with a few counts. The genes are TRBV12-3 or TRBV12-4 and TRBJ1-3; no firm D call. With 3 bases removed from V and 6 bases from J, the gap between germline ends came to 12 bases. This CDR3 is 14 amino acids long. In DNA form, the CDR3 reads TGTGCCAGCAGTTTGGCACAGACCACAAACACCATATATTTT. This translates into CASSLAQTTNTIYF.

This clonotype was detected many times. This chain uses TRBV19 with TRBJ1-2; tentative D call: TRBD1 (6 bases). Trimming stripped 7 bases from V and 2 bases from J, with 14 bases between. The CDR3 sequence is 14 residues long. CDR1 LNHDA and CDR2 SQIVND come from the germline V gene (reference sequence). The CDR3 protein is CASITRGGNYGYTF. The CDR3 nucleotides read TGTGCCAGTATCACAAGAGGGGGGAACTATGGCTACACCTTC.

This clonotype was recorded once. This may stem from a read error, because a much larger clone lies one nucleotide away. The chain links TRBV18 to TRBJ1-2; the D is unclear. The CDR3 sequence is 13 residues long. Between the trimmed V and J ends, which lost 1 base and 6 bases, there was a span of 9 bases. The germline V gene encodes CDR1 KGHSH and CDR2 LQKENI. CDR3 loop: CASSPQGLDGYTF. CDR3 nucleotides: TGTGCCAGCTCACCACAGGGTCTCGATGGCTACACCTTC.

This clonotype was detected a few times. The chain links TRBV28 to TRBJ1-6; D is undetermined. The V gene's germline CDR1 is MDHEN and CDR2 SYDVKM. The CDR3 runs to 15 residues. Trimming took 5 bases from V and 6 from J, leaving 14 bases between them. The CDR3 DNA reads TGTGCCAGCAGTCCCCCTTTGGGTGGTAATTCACCCCTCCACTTT. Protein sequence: CASSPPLGGNSPLHF. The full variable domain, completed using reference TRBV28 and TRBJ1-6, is DVKVTQSSRYLVKRTGEKVFLECVQDMDHENMFWYRQDPGLGLRLIYFSYDVKMKEKGDIPEGYSVSREKKERFSLILESASTNQTSMYLCASSPPLGGNSPLHFGNGTRLTVT.

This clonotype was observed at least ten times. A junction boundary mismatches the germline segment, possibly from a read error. CDR3 protein: CASSHSYGYEQYF. The CDR3 region has the DNA TGTGCCAGCAGTCACTCTTATGGCTACGAGCAGTACTTC. The chain carries TRBV6-5 and TRBJ2-7, with D unresolved. This CDR3 has 13 residues. Germline assignment: CDR1 MNHEY and CDR2 SVGAGI.

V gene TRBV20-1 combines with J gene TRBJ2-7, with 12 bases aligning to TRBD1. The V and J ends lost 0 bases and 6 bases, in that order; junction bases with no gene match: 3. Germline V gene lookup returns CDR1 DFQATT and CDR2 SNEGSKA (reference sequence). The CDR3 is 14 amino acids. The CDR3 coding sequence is TGCAGTGCTAGAGAACAGGGACAGGGGGCCGAGCAGTACTTC. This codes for CSAREQGQGAEQYF.

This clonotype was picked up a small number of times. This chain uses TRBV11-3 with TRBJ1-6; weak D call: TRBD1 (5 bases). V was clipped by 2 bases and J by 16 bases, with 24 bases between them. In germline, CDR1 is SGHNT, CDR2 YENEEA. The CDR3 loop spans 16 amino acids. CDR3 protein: CASSLLAFGGPDFLHF. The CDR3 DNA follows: TGTGCCAGCAGCTTACTAGCCTTTGGGGGTCCCGATTTTCTCCACTTT.

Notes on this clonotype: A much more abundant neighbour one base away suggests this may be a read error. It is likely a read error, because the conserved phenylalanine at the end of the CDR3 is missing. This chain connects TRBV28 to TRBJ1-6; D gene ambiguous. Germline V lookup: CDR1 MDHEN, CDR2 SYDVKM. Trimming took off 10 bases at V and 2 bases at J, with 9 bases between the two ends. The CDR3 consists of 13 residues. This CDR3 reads CATRRAYNSPLHL. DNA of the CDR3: TGTGCCACCCGGCGGGCCTATAATTCACCCCTCCACCTT.

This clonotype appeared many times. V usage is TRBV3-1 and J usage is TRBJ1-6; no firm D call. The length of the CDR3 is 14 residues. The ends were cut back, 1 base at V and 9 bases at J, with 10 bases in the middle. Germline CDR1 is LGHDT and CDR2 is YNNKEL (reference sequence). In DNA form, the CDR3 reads TGTGCCAGCAGCCAAGCGGGGTACGGTTCACCCCTCCACTTT. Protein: CASSQAGYGSPLHF.

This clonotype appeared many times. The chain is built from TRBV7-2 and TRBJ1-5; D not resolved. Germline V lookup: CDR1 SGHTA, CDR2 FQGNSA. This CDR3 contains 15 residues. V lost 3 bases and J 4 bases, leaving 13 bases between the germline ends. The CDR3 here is CASSLRGGMNQPQHF. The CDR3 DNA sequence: TGTGCCAGCAGCTTGCGGGGAGGGATGAATCAGCCCCAGCATTTT.

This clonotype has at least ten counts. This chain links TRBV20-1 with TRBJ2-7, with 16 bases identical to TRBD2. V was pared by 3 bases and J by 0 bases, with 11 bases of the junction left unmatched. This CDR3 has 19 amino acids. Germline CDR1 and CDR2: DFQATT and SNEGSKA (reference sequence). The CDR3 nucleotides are TGCAGTGCTAGGAAAGTACCGGGACTAGCGGGAGGGAGCTCCTACGAGCAGTACTTC. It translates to CSARKVPGLAGGSSYEQYF.

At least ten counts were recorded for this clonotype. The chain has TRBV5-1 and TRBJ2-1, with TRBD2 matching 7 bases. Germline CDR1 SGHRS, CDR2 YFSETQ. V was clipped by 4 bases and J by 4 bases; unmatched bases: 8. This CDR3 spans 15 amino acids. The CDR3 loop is CASSLSGPDYNEQFF. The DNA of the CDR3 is TGCGCCAGCAGCCTTAGCGGGCCCGATTACAATGAGCAGTTCTTC.

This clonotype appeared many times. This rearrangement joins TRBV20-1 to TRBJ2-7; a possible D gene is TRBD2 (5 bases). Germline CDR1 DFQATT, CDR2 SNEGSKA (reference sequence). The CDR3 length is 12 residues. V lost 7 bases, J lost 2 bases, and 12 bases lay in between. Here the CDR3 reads CSGGSAPYEQYF. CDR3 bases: TGCAGTGGGGGTAGCGCCCCCTACGAGCAGTACTTC.

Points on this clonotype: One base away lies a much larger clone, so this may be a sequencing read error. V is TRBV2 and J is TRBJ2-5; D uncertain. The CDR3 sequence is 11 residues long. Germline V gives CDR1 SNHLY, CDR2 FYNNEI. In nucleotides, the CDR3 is TGTGCCAGCGGGGTCGCGGAGACCCGGTACTTC. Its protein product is CASGVAETRYF.

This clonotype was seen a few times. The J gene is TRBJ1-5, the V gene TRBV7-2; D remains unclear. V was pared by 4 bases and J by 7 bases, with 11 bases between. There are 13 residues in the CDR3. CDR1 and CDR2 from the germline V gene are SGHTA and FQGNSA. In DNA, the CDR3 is TGTGCCAGCAGCTCCGGCCAGAGGCAGCCCCAGCATTTT. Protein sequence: CASSSGQRQPQHF. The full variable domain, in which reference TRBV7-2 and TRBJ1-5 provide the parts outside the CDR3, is GAGVSQSPSNKVTEKGKDVELRCDPISGHTALYWYRQSLGQGLEFLIYFQGNSAPDKSGLPSDRFSAERTGGSVSTLTIQRTQQEDSAVYLCASSSGQRQPQHFGDGTRLSIL.

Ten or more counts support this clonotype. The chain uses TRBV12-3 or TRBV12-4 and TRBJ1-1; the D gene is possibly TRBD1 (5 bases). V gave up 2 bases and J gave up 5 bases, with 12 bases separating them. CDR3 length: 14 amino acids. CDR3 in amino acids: CASSLMGEGTEAFF. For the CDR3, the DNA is TGTGCCAGCAGTTTAATGGGGGAGGGAACTGAAGCTTTCTTT.

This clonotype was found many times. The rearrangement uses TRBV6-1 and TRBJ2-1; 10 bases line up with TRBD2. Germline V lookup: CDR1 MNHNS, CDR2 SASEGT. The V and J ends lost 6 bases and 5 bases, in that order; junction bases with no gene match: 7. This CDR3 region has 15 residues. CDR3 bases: TGTGCCAGCAGCAGCCCACTAGCGGGGAACAATGAGCAGTTCTTC. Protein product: CASSSPLAGNNEQFF.

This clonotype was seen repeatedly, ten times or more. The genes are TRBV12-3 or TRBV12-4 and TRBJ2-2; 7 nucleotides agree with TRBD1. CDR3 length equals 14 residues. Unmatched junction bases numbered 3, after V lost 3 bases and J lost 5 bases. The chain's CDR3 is CASSFLQGTGELFF. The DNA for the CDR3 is TGTGCCAGCAGTTTTCTACAGGGGACCGGGGAGCTGTTTTTT.

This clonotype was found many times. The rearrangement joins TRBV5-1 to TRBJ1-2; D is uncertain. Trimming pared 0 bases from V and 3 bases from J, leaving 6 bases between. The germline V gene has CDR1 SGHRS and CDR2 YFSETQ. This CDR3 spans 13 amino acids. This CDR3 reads CASSLDGDYGYTF. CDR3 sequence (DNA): TGCGCCAGCAGCTTGGATGGAGACTATGGCTACACCTTC.

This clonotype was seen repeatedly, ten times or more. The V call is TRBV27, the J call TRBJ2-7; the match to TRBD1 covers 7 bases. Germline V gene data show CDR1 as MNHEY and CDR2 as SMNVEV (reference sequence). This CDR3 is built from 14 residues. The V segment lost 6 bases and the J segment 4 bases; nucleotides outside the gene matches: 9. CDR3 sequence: CASSLPGQPYEQYF. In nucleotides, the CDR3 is TGTGCCAGCAGCCTACCGGGACAGCCGTACGAGCAGTACTTC.

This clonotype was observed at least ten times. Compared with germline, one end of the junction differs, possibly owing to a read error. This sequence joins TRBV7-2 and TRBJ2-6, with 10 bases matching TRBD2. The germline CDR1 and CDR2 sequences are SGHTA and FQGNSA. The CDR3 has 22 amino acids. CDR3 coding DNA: TGTGCCAGCAGCCCCCCCGGGACTAGCGCTACTATTCTAAAGGGGGGGGACAACGTCCTGACTTTC. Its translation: CASSPPGTSATILKGGDNVLTF.